This T cell receptor (beta chain) came from a study of breast tumors, draining lymph nodes, adjacent tissues. Study-wide points: Compared with basal-like, luminal-like tumors shared significantly more repertoire with nontumor tissue. Tumor T cell lymph node origin was a supported hypothesis, not proven. Tumor TCR diversity was below lymph nodes but above nontumor tissue.

The germline V gene encodes CDR1 DFQATT and CDR2 SNEGSKA (reference sequence). This CDR3 is 13 amino acids long. This clonotype showed up many times. Its matching antigen is unknown. A much larger clone differs by one base, so this may be a read error. Breast cancer patients provided tissue from their axillary draining lymph nodes. Via MiXCR, TCRdb re-called the multiplex PCR reads, giving one row per CDR3 protein. The table has under 110,000 distinct CDR3 sequences, less than 40% seen once; the top ten hold approximately 6%. The genes are TRBV20-1 and TRBJ2-2; perhaps D is TRBD1 or TRBD2 (5 bases each). Material for sequencing was axillary lymph node tissue. The TCR sequence derives from a female donor with breast cancer. Some clones in this sample may be carry-over from other donors' samples. The CDR3 region has the DNA TGCAGTGCTAGGAGGCAGAACACCGGGGCGCTGTTTTTT. Translation gives CSARRQNTGALFF.